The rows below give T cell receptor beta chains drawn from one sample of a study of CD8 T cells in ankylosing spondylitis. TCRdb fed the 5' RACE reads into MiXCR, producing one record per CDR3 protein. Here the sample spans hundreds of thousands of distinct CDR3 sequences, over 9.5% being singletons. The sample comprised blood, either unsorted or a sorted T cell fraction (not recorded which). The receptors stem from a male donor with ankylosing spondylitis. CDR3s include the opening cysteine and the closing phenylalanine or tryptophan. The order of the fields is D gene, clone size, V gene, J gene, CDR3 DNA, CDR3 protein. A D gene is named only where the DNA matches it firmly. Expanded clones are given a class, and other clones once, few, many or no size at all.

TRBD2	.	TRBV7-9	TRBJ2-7	TGTGCCAGCAGTCCGGCGGGGCGGGAGAGGAACGAGCAGTACTTC	CASSPAGRERNEQYF
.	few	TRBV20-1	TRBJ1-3	TGCAGTGCTAGAGATGGGAGGGAACTTGGAAACACCATATATTTT	CSARDGRELGNTIYF
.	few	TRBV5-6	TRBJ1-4	TGTGCCAGCAGCTTAAACCGTGAAAAACTGTTTTTT	CASSLNREKLFF
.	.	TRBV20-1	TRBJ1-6	TGCAGTGCTAAGGTTACAGTTAATTCACCCCTCCACTTT	CSAKVTVNSPLHF
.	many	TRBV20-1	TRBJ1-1	TGCAGTGCTACCCGGGACACCATCAACACTGAAGCTTTCTTT	CSATRDTINTEAFF
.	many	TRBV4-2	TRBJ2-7	TGTGCCAGCAGCCAAGCGGGGCTGGGAACCTACGAGCAGTACTTC	CASSQAGLGTYEQYF
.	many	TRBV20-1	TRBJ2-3	TGCAGTGCTACCGATAGCACAGATACGCAGTATTTT	CSATDSTDTQYF
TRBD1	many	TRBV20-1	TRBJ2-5	TGCAGTGCTATTACAGGGGGCCAAGAGACCCAGTACTTC	CSAITGGQETQYF
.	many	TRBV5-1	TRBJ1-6	TGCGCCAGCAGCTTGGATAGAGGCAATTCACCCCTCCACTTT	CASSLDRGNSPLHF
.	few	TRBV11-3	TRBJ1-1	TGTGCCAGCAGCTTAGAAGGCGGCTTTGAAGCTTTCTTT	CASSLEGGFEAFF